These 12 T cell receptor beta chains were sequenced from one sample in a study of T cells in Graves' hyperthyroidism and ophthalmopathy. TCR beta CDR3 sequences were amplified from RNA transcripts. The HTBI primer set was used in a first-round RT-PCR of the TCR CDR3. MiXCR was run by TCRdb on the multiplex PCR reads, yielding one entry per CDR3 protein. The data hold more than 550,000 distinct CDR3 sequences, with roughly a sixth observed a single time. The specimen was blood. The source is a man in his fifties with Graves' hyperthyroidism.

This clonotype came up many times. The chain carries TRBV27 and TRBJ2-3; D call uncertain. V was pared by 0 bases and J by 5 bases, with 6 bases between. The CDR3 length is 13 residues. CDR1 and CDR2 (germline): MNHEY, SMNVEV (reference sequence). The CDR3 DNA sequence: TGTGCCAGCAGTTTATCGTGGGAAGATACGCAGTATTTT. It encodes CASSLSWEDTQYF.

The table lists this clonotype with many counts. V gene TRBV28 combines with J gene TRBJ1-1, with no clear D. CDR1 and CDR2 (germline): MDHEN, SYDVKM. The CDR3 runs 15 residues. Trimming removed 7 bases at V and 2 bases at J, with 17 bases between. The CDR3, as DNA: TGTGCCAGCAAAGAGGCACCTTCATTTAACACTGAAGCTTTCTTT. Encoded protein: CASKEAPSFNTEAFF.

Only a few counts were recorded for this clonotype. V is TRBV11-3 and J is TRBJ1-2, with TRBD1 matching over 9 bases. There are 14 residues in the CDR3. Per the germline V gene, CDR1 is SGHNT and CDR2 is YENEEA. V shed 5 bases and J 6 bases; nucleotides not matched to a gene: 7. Here the CDR3 reads CASSQVGQGNGYTF. CDR3 DNA sequence: TGTGCCAGCAGCCAAGTAGGACAGGGGAATGGCTACACCTTC.

This clonotype showed up many times. The CDR3 bases are TGTGCCAGCAGATCGAGGACTAGCGGGAATCGGGAGACCCAGTACTTC. The encoded protein is CASRSRTSGNRETQYF. This sequence joins TRBV2 and TRBJ2-5; 12 positions match TRBD2. This CDR3 is 16 amino acids long. From germline, CDR1 is SNHLY and CDR2 FYNNEI. Germline trimming cut 6 bases from V and 5 bases from J; bases unmatched to any gene: 10.

This sequence joins TRBV20-1 and TRBJ2-5, with TRBD1 matching over 8 bases. V was pared by 8 bases and J by 4 bases, with 6 bases of the junction left unmatched. The CDR3 length is 12 residues. From germline, CDR1 is DFQATT and CDR2 SNEGSKA (reference sequence). The CDR3 DNA reads TGCAGTACCCTGGACAGGGCAGAGACCCAGTACTTC. It encodes CSTLDRAETQYF.

This clonotype was seen ten or more times. This chain uses TRBV18 with TRBJ1-1; D is undetermined. Trimming removed 5 bases at V and 2 bases at J, with 9 bases between. The CDR3 extends over 13 amino acids. CDR1 and CDR2 from the germline V gene are KGHSH and LQKENI. CDR3 in amino acids: CASSALINTEAFF. CDR3 nucleotides: TGTGCCAGCTCAGCCCTCATCAACACTGAAGCTTTCTTT.

This clonotype was found many times. This chain connects TRBV10-3 to TRBJ1-1, with 8 bases that match TRBD1. CDR3 length equals 18 residues. Germline lookup yields CDR1 ENHRY and CDR2 SYGVKD. J gave up 1 base and V 3 bases, and 13 bases lay outside the gene matches. CDR3 bases: TGTGCCATCAGTGATTTCCTGAATAGAGGACAGGGGAACACTGAAGCTTTCTTT. Translation gives CAISDFLNRGQGNTEAFF.

The V call is TRBV29-1, the J call TRBJ2-3; a weak D match, TRBD1 (5 bases). The CDR3 covers 12 residues. Germline V gene lookup returns CDR1 SQVTM and CDR2 ANQGSEA. Between the trimmed V and J ends, which lost 8 bases and 6 bases, there was a span of 15 bases. The CDR3 DNA sequence: TGCAGCCCCAGGGCCTTGAGTGATACGCAGTATTTT. Encoded protein: CSPRALSDTQYF.

The V call is TRBV5-6, the J call TRBJ2-7; 12 bases are a match to TRBD2. The CDR3 is made up of 15 amino acids. The V gene end was trimmed by 4 bases and the J gene end by 5 bases; junction bases not matched to a gene: 7. Germline-derived CDR1 and CDR2 are SGHDT and YYEEEE. This CDR3 is CASSDAGLAGNEQYF. The CDR3 nucleotides read TGTGCCAGCAGCGACGCCGGACTAGCGGGAAACGAGCAGTACTTC.

This clonotype showed up many times. The genes are TRBV9 and TRBJ2-4, with TRBD2 matching 9 bases. V shed 4 bases and J 7 bases; nucleotides not matched to a gene: 3. Germline V gives CDR1 SGDLS, CDR2 YYNGEE. The length of the CDR3 is 13 residues. The CDR3 protein is CASSPGTSNIQYF. CDR3 nucleotides: TGTGCCAGCAGCCCGGGGACTAGCAACATTCAGTACTTC.

The chain employs TRBV19 and TRBJ1-5, with 7 bases matching TRBD1. Germline CDR1 reads LNHDA; CDR2 reads SQIVND (reference sequence). The trim removed 11 bases at V and 7 bases at J, leaving 11 bases unmatched. The CDR3 runs 13 residues. CDR3 in amino acids: CASKRQGGQPQHF. In DNA, the CDR3 is TGTGCCTCGAAACGACAGGGAGGCCAGCCCCAGCATTTT.

This clonotype was found many times. The chain links TRBV20-1 to TRBJ1-3; tentatively, D is TRBD1 (5 bases). The CDR3 spans 12 residues. Per the germline V gene, CDR1 is DFQATT and CDR2 is SNEGSKA (reference sequence). Trimming stripped 6 bases from V and 4 bases from J, with 10 bases between. CDR3 nucleotides: TGCAGTGCCAAGGGGCTGGGAAACACCATATATTTT. Its translation: CSAKGLGNTIYF.